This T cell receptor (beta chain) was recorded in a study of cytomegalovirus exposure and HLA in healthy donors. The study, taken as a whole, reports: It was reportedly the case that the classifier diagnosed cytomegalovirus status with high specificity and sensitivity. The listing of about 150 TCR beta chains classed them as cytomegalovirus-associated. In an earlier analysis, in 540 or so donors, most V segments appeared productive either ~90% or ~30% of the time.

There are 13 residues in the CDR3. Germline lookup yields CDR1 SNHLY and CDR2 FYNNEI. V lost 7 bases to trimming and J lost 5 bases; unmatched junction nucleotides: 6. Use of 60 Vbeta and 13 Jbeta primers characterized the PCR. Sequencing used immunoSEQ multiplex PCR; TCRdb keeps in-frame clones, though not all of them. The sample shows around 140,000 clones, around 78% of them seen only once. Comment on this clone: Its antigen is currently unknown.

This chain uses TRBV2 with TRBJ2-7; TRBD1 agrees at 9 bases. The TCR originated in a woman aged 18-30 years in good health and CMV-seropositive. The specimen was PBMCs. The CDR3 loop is CASKRTGANEQYF. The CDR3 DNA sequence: TGTGCCAGCAAAAGGACAGGGGCAAACGAGCAGTACTTC.